This T cell receptor beta chain was sequenced in a study of CD4 T cells in relation to SARS-CoV-2 and coronaviruses. Turning to the study itself: The negative reference was HIV-1 Nef peptide pool or peptide-free culture. The study, taken as a whole, reports: Approximately 65% of donors had memory CD4+ clonotypes crossrecognizing SARS-CoV-2 and common cold coronavirus spike. Samples before the pandemic and after infection were not matched within any donor.

About this clone itself: Antigen: not known.

V dropped 6 bases and J dropped 4; count of bases not matched to a gene: 9. CDR3 size: 15 residues. The germline gives CDR1 SGHTA, CDR2 FQGTGA. Assay: immunoSEQ multiplex PCR; the TCRdb copy retains only in-frame clones and omits some. The sample has 20,000 or so clones; roughly 78% are singletons. The unexposed donors gave CD4+ T cells in about 2011-2018, prior to COVID-19. The cells were cultured for approximately 10 days before CD4+ T cells were isolated. Each well had a few million PBMCs in approximately 5% human AB serum with IL-2. This clonotype originated in a human donor in good health. The sequencing sample was made of CD4+ T cells from PBMCs, cultured in vitro. The chain is built from TRBV7-3 and TRBJ2-3; 8 nucleotides align to TRBD1. The CDR3 sequence: CASSFLGQGADTQYF. The CDR3 DNA follows: TGTGCCAGCAGTTTTCTCGGACAGGGAGCAGATACGCAGTATTTT.